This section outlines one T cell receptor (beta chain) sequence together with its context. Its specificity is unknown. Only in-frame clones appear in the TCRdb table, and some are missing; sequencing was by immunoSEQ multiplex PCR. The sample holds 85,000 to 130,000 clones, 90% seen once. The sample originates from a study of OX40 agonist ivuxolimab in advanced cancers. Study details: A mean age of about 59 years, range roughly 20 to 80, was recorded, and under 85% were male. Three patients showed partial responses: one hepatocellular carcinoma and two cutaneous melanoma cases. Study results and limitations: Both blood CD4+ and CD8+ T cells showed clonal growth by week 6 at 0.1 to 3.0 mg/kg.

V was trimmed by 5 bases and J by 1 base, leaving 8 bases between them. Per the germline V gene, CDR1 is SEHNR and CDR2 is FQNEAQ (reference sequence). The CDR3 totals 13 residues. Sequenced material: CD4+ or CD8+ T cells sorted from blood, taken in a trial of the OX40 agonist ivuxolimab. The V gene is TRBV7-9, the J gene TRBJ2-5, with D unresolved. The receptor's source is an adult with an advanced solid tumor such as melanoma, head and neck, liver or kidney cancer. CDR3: CASSNYVQETQYF. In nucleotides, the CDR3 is TGTGCCAGCAGCAATTATGTCCAAGAGACCCAGTACTTC.